Listed here are 15 T cell receptor beta chains from one sample, sequenced in a study of patients and donors after allogeneic stem cell transplantation. Using its own MiXCR run on the RT-PCR reads, TCRdb lists one record per CDR3 protein. The profile shows hundreds of thousands of distinct CDR3 sequences, 12% to 15% of them singletons. The sequenced sample was blood, either unsorted or a sorted T cell fraction (not recorded which). The receptors originated from a human donor who was either an allogeneic HSCT recipient or a stem cell or donor lymphocyte infusion donor (not recorded which). It is not recorded whose cells these are; they may come from a transplant donor.

In this sample, this clonotype turned up many times. The chain has TRBV12-3 or TRBV12-4 and TRBJ1-2; tentative D call: TRBD1 (5 bases). The CDR3 contains 13 residues. With 1 base removed from V and 5 bases from J, the gap between germline ends came to 8 bases. The CDR3 nucleotides are TGTGCCAGCAGTTTAGGGGGGTTGTATGGCTACACCTTC. It specifies CASSLGGLYGYTF.

This clonotype was detected many times. This chain links TRBV7-2 with TRBJ2-6; D is undetermined. V lost 2 bases, J lost 0 bases, and 8 bases lay in between. Germline lookup yields CDR1 SGHTA and CDR2 FQGNSA. The CDR3 totals 16 residues. The CDR3 here is CASSLTSRSGANVLTF. The CDR3 DNA reads TGTGCCAGCAGCTTAACTTCTCGCTCTGGGGCCAACGTCCTGACTTTC.

This clonotype has just a few counts. The chain employs TRBV20-1 and TRBJ1-6, with D uncertain. This CDR3 region has 15 residues. Germline lookup yields CDR1 DFQATT and CDR2 SNEGSKA (reference sequence). Between the trimmed V and J ends, which lost 6 bases and 7 bases, there was a span of 19 bases. CDR3 protein: CSAPVGEPENSPLHF. The DNA for the CDR3 is TGCAGTGCGCCGGTCGGGGAACCCGAGAATTCACCCCTCCACTTT.

This clonotype has a handful of counts. The chain links TRBV6-1 to TRBJ2-3; D remains unclear. Germline values: CDR1 MNHNS, CDR2 SASEGT. The CDR3 spans 12 residues. V lost 1 base, J lost 4 bases, and 3 bases lay in between. The CDR3 bases are TGTGCCAGCAGTGAAGTCTCAGATACGCAGTATTTT. Protein: CASSEVSDTQYF.

The genes are TRBV14 and TRBJ2-7; D unclear. CDR3 size: 14 residues. Deletions cut 4 bases from V and 5 bases from J, with 15 bases between. Germline CDR1 is SGHDN and CDR2 is FVKESK. The CDR3 reads CASSRESRVDEQYF. The CDR3 nucleotides read TGTGCCAGCAGCCGAGAGTCTCGGGTCGACGAGCAGTACTTC. Filled out from reference TRBV14 and TRBJ2-7, the complete variable domain reads EAGVTQFPSHSVIEKGQTVTLRCDPISGHDNLYWYRRVMGKEIKFLLHFVKESKQDESGMPNNRFLAERTGGTYSTLKVQPAELEDSGVYFCASSRESRVDEQYFGPGTRLTVT.

This clonotype was found a few times. The gene calls are TRBV11-2 and TRBJ2-2; D gene unclear. V lost 3 bases and J lost 1, with 9 bases in between. The CDR3 sequence is 15 residues long. Germline assignment: CDR1 SGHAT and CDR2 FQNNGV. CDR3 DNA sequence: TGTGCCAGCAGCTTTAGTTTCCAGAACACCGGGGAGCTGTTTTTT. Its protein product is CASSFSFQNTGELFF.

The CDR3 coding sequence is TGTGCCAGCTCGGGTATGGGCGGAATTACCAGAGAAGCTTTCTTT. As protein: CASSGMGGITREAFF. The rearrangement links TRBV7-3 to TRBJ1-1; the D is unclear. This CDR3 has 15 amino acids. The V gene's germline CDR1 is SGHTA and CDR2 FQGTGA. The ends were cut back, 8 bases at V and 8 bases at J, with 24 bases in the middle.

The chain recombines TRBV6-1 with TRBJ2-1, with D tentatively TRBD1 or TRBD2 (5 bases each). V gave up 1 base and J gave up 2 bases, with 9 bases separating them. The CDR3 spans 15 residues. Germline-derived CDR1 and CDR2 are MNHNS and SASEGT. This chain's CDR3 is CASSEGRDPYNEQFF. The CDR3 DNA is TGTGCCAGCAGTGAAGGCAGGGACCCCTACAATGAGCAGTTCTTC.

This clonotype has at least ten counts. The chain employs TRBV11-2 and TRBJ2-3; 9 bases agree with TRBD2. The CDR3 covers 20 residues. V gave up 1 base and J gave up 2 bases; unmatched junction bases: 16. Germline-derived CDR1 and CDR2 are SGHAT and FQNNGV. The CDR3 region is CASSLVARNPSGEITDTQYF. The CDR3, as DNA: TGTGCCAGCAGCTTAGTAGCCCGAAACCCTAGCGGGGAGATCACAGATACGCAGTATTTT.

The V and J genes are TRBV15 and TRBJ1-1; D remains unclear. CDR3 length: 14 residues. V was cut by 6 bases and J by 3 bases, with 14 bases left in between. Germline-derived CDR1 and CDR2 are LNHNV and YYDKDF (reference sequence). In nucleotides, the CDR3 is TGTGCCACCAGTAAACAGATAATTGACACTGAAGCTTTCTTT. Its translation is CATSKQIIDTEAFF.

The chain carries TRBV21-1 and TRBJ2-7; the D segment call TRBD1 is taken from the table without a DNA check. TRBV21-1 is a known pseudogene. The CDR3 consists of 15 residues. The CDR3 here is CASSIRTGERYEQYF. In DNA, the CDR3 is TGTGCCAGCAGCATAAGGACAGGGGAACGCTACGAGCAGTACTTC.

In its sample, this clonotype was seen many times. V is TRBV24-1 and J is TRBJ2-2, with D possibly being TRBD1 (6 bases). The CDR3 is 13 amino acids. Germline V gives CDR1 KGHDR, CDR2 SFDVKD. V dropped 9 bases and J dropped 3 bases, with 10 bases sitting between them. CDR3 nucleotide sequence: TGTGCCACCTCCGGACAGTACACCGGGGAGCTGTTTTTT. Its translation: CATSGQYTGELFF.

This clonotype has more than one count but fewer than ten. At one end, the junction sequence differs from germline, possibly due to a read error. The chain combines TRBV11-2 with TRBJ1-5; D is possibly TRBD1 (5 bases). CDR1 is SGHAT, CDR2 FQNNGV, per germline. This CDR3 is built from 14 residues. The CDR3 DNA is TGTGCCAACAGCTTGACAGCAACTAATCAGCCCCAGCATTTT. Residues: CANSLTATNQPQHF.

This rearrangement joins TRBV7-2 to TRBJ1-2; TRBD1 aligns across 8 bases. Per the germline V gene, CDR1 is SGHTA and CDR2 is FQGNSA. The CDR3 extends over 14 amino acids. The J segment lost 8 bases and the V segment lost 5 bases, leaving 10 bases of the junction unmatched. CDR3 bases: TGTGCCAGCAGCGGACAGGGTCGGGTGGGAGGCTACACCTTC. It yields the protein CASSGQGRVGGYTF.

This clonotype has a handful of counts. J is TRBJ2-5 and V is TRBV7-2, with D possibly matching TRBD2 (7 bases). The CDR3 runs to 16 residues. Germline-derived CDR1 and CDR2 are SGHTA and FQGNSA. The V and J ends lost 2 bases and 4 bases respectively, with 17 bases between them. The CDR3 DNA is TGTGCCAGCAGCTTATCGACCCTCGGGGGGCGAGAGACCCAGTACTTC. Protein sequence: CASSLSTLGGRETQYF.